The 31 T cell receptor beta chains below come from one sample, sequenced in a study of cytomegalovirus exposure and HLA in healthy donors. Amplification used 60 Vbeta primers and 13 Jbeta primers. Sequencing used immunoSEQ multiplex PCR; TCRdb keeps in-frame clones, though not all of them. The table counts tens of thousands of clones; roughly 15% lies in the top ten. Sequencing was carried out using PBMCs. The receptors were sampled from a man aged 45-65 years in good health and CMV-seropositive.

The rearrangement links TRBV5-8 to TRBJ2-7, with D hard to call. The V gene's germline CDR1 is SGHTS and CDR2 YDEGEE. The CDR3 consists of 15 residues. V dropped 2 bases and J dropped 4 bases, with 16 bases sitting between them. CDR3 DNA: TGTGCCAGCAGCTTCTTCGTCTCCGGTATTTACGAGCAGTACTTC. It is translated as CASSFFVSGIYEQYF.

With regard to this clone: Here the CDR3 omits its conserved ending phenylalanine or tryptophan, so a read error is the likely source. Here the CDR3 DNA reads TGTGCCTGGGGGCAACAGATCAATCAGCCCCAGCATCTT. Encoded protein: CAWGQQINQPQHL. This chain uses TRBV30 with TRBJ1-5; unclear D gene. V lost 5 bases to trimming and J lost 3 bases, with 11 bases between them. The germline V gene encodes CDR1 GTSNPN and CDR2 SVGIG (reference sequence). The CDR3 contains 13 residues.

The J gene is TRBJ1-1, the V gene TRBV4-2; D gene ambiguous. This CDR3 has 14 residues. CDR1 LGHNA and CDR2 YNFKEQ come from the germline V gene. V lost 2 bases and J lost 3, with 10 bases in between. The CDR3, as DNA: TGTGCCAGCAGCCAACGGAGTAGAGACACTGAAGCTTTCTTT. Protein product: CASSQRSRDTEAFF.

The genes are TRBV2 and TRBJ1-1; D is ambiguous. Deletions cut 4 bases from V and 5 bases from J, with 14 bases between. The CDR3 runs to 14 residues. Germline CDR1 is SNHLY and CDR2 is FYNNEI. CDR3 sequence (DNA): TGTGCCAGCAGTGTAACGAGAACGGGGACTGAAGCTTTCTTT. This gives the protein CASSVTRTGTEAFF. Filled out from reference TRBV2 and TRBJ1-1, the complete variable domain reads EPEVTQTPSHQVTQMGQEVILRCVPISNHLYFYWYRQILGQKVEFLVSFYNNEISEKSEIFDDQFSVERPDGSNFTLKIRSTKLEDSAMYFCASSVTRTGTEAFFGQGTRLTVV.

V usage is TRBV6-5 and J usage is TRBJ2-5, with D maybe TRBD2 (6 bases). The CDR3 is made up of 15 amino acids. Germline V lookup: CDR1 MNHEY, CDR2 SVGAGI. V lost 5 bases to trimming and J lost 5 bases, with 18 bases between them. In nucleotides, the CDR3 is TGTGCCAGCAGTCCCCTGGAGGGAACGGGTGAGACCCAGTACTTC. This gives the protein CASSPLEGTGETQYF.

This chain uses TRBV7-9 with TRBJ2-1, with 10 bases fitting TRBD2. The ends lost 5 bases at V and 8 bases at J; junction bases unmatched: 12. The germline V gene encodes CDR1 SEHNR and CDR2 FQNEAQ (reference sequence). This CDR3 is built from 16 residues. CDR3 loop: CASSPSGSNRGDEQFF. CDR3 bases: TGTGCCAGCAGCCCTAGCGGGAGTAACAGGGGGGATGAGCAGTTCTTC.

The genes are TRBV30 and TRBJ2-7; 9 nucleotides line up with TRBD2. Trimming at V came to 5 bases and at J to 6 bases, leaving 8 bases not matched to a gene. This CDR3 spans 13 amino acids. The V gene's germline CDR1 is GTSNPN and CDR2 SVGIG (reference sequence). The CDR3 reads CAWGAGLALEQYF. In nucleotides, the CDR3 is TGTGCCTGGGGGGCGGGACTAGCCCTCGAGCAGTACTTC. The whole variable domain, filled in from reference TRBV30 and TRBJ2-7, reads SQTIHQWPATLVQPVGSPLSLECTVEGTSNPNLYWYRQAAGRGLQLLFYSVGIGQISSEVPQNLSASRPQDRQFILSSKKLLLSDSGFYLCAWGAGLALEQYFGPGTRLTVT.

The chain recombines TRBV30 with TRBJ1-2; D uncertain. V was cut by 5 bases and J by 2 bases, with 15 bases left in between. CDR1 is GTSNPN and CDR2 is SVGIG in the germline V gene (reference sequence). The CDR3 consists of 14 residues. The CDR3 DNA reads as TGTGCCTGGGGAGGTGGGCGGTCCAACTATGGCTACACCTTC. Protein: CAWGGGRSNYGYTF.

The genes are TRBV5-6 and TRBJ2-1; TRBD1 might be the D (6 bases). CDR3 length: 12 residues. Trimming took 4 bases from V and 7 from J, leaving 9 bases between them. CDR1 and CDR2 (germline): SGHDT, YYEEEE. CDR3 coding DNA: TGTGCCAGCAGCCTCGACAGGAATGAGCAGTTCTTC. Translating gives CASSLDRNEQFF.

The chain carries TRBV27 and TRBJ1-1; perhaps TRBD1 as D (6 bases). In germline, CDR1 is MNHEY, CDR2 SMNVEV (reference sequence). V was cut by 5 bases and J by 4 bases, with 11 bases left in between. The CDR3 extends over 13 amino acids. In DNA, the CDR3 is TGTGCCAGCAGTCTTAACAGGGTCACTGAAGCTTTCTTT. Amino acids: CASSLNRVTEAFF.

V and J are TRBV4-3 and TRBJ1-1; D is unresolved. V lost 0 bases to trimming and J lost 7 bases, with 9 bases between them. CDR3 length: 13 residues. CDR1 and CDR2 from the germline V gene are LGHNA and YSLEER. The CDR3 loop reads CASSQDRYFEAFF. In nucleotides, the CDR3 is TGCGCCAGCAGCCAAGATAGATACTTTGAAGCTTTCTTT.

The chain uses TRBV19 and TRBJ1-2; the match to TRBD1 covers 7 bases. The CDR3 loop spans 14 amino acids. CDR1 LNHDA and CDR2 SQIVND come from the germline V gene (reference sequence). V gave up 5 bases and J gave up 5 bases; unmatched junction bases: 8. Written as DNA, the CDR3 is TGTGCCAGTAGTTCCCAGGGGGAGGCTTATGGCTACACCTTC. As protein: CASSSQGEAYGYTF.

The rearrangement links TRBV5-1 to TRBJ1-2, with TRBD1 identical over 7 bases. The CDR3 is made up of 15 amino acids. The V gene end was trimmed by 4 bases and the J gene end by 4 bases; junction bases not matched to a gene: 10. Germline loops: CDR1 SGHRS, CDR2 YFSETQ. CDR3 region: CASSVGTVVSYGYTF. In DNA, the CDR3 is TGCGCCAGCAGCGTGGGGACAGTCGTATCCTATGGCTACACCTTC.

The chain joins TRBV7-6 to TRBJ2-7, with D possibly matching TRBD2 (6 bases). V was trimmed by 1 base and J by 7 bases, leaving 14 bases between them. Germline V lookup: CDR1 SGHVS, CDR2 FNYEAQ. This CDR3 spans 14 amino acids. CDR3 sequence: CASSLGDSLKEQYF. The CDR3 coding sequence is TGTGCCAGCAGCTTAGGGGACTCATTAAAGGAGCAGTACTTC.

V and J are TRBV4-3 and TRBJ1-1, with D possibly TRBD1 on 5 matching bases. CDR1 is LGHNA and CDR2 is YSLEER in the germline V gene. This CDR3 region has 14 residues. The germline V and J ends were trimmed by 4 bases and 4 bases, with 13 bases remaining between them. The CDR3 region has the DNA TGCGCCAGCAGCCCTCAGGGTTTTGGCACTGAAGCTTTCTTT. Translation: CASSPQGFGTEAFF.

The DNA of the CDR3 is TGTGCCAGCTCACCTTCACTGGACAGGGGAGAGTCACCCCTCCACTTT. Amino acid sequence: CASSPSLDRGESPLHF. V usage is TRBV18 and J usage is TRBJ1-6, with 9 bases lining up with TRBD1. The CDR3 is 16 amino acids. V was pared by 3 bases and J by 10 bases, with 10 bases of the junction left unmatched. CDR1 is KGHSH, CDR2 LQKENI, per germline.

The rearrangement links TRBV28 to TRBJ1-4; no clear D gene. Deletions cut 11 bases from V and 8 bases from J, with 18 bases between. The CDR3 consists of 13 residues. In germline, CDR1 is MDHEN, CDR2 SYDVKM. The CDR3: CASIRRAEEKLFF. The CDR3 region has the DNA TGTGCCTCAATACGGAGGGCTGAGGAAAAACTGTTTTTT.

The rearrangement joins TRBV30 to TRBJ1-1, with D perhaps matching TRBD1 (6 bases). Germline V CDR1 and CDR2: GTSNPN, SVGIG (reference sequence). The CDR3 sequence is 13 residues long. The V end was cut by 6 bases, the J end by 5 bases, with 16 bases between. CDR3 loop: CACQGQSGTEAFF. CDR3 sequence (DNA): TGTGCCTGTCAAGGACAGTCAGGGACTGAAGCTTTCTTT.

The rearrangement links TRBV7-9 to TRBJ1-5; TRBD1 agrees at 7 bases. Trimming removed 4 bases from V and 4 bases from J; junction bases left unmatched: 4. The CDR3 runs 14 residues. Germline lookup yields CDR1 SEHNR and CDR2 FQNEAQ (reference sequence). In DNA form, the CDR3 reads TGTGCCAGCAGCTCGCAGGGGGGAAATCAGCCCCAGCATTTT. It translates to CASSSQGGNQPQHF. Based on the CDR3 plus reference TRBV7-9 and TRBJ1-5, the full variable domain is DTGVSQNPRHKITKRGQNVTFRCDPISEHNRLYWYRQTLGQGPEFLTYFQNEAQLEKSRLLSDRFSAERPKGSFSTLEIQRTEQGDSAMYLCASSSQGGNQPQHFGDGTRLSIL.

This chain uses TRBV7-2 with TRBJ1-5; a possible D gene is TRBD1 (5 bases). Trimming removed 5 bases at V and 4 bases at J, with 15 bases between. Germline V gene sequence: CDR1 SGHTA, CDR2 FQGNSA. This CDR3 comprises 15 residues. The CDR3 spells CASSPLGALNQPQHF. CDR3 in DNA: TGTGCCAGCAGCCCGCTAGGGGCCCTTAATCAGCCCCAGCATTTT.

The chain couples TRBV9 to TRBJ2-2, with 8 bases that match TRBD2. Trimming at V came to 1 base and at J to 4 bases, leaving 6 bases not matched to a gene. The CDR3 totals 16 residues. Germline CDR1 is SGDLS and CDR2 is YYNGEE. This CDR3 is CASSVSSGSPTGELFF. The CDR3 region has the DNA TGTGCCAGCAGCGTATCCAGCGGGAGCCCCACCGGGGAGCTGTTTTTT.

The V gene is TRBV27, the J gene TRBJ2-5, with a tentative D call TRBD2 (7 bases). The CDR3 has 15 amino acids. V lost 6 bases, J lost 5 bases, and 19 bases lay in between. Germline CDR1 reads MNHEY; CDR2 reads SMNVEV (reference sequence). The CDR3 DNA is TGTGCCAGCAGCCCGAGTTGGGGGGGCTGGGAGACCCAGTACTTC. Amino acids: CASSPSWGGWETQYF.

The chain recombines TRBV6-1 with TRBJ2-2; D gene ambiguous. Trimming took off 8 bases at V and 5 bases at J, with 12 bases between the two ends. This CDR3 is built from 13 residues. The germline CDR1 and CDR2 sequences are MNHNS and SASEGT. This CDR3 is CASQSSVTGELFF. In nucleotides, the CDR3 is TGTGCCAGCCAAAGTTCGGTGACCGGGGAGCTGTTTTTT.

This chain uses TRBV18 with TRBJ2-5; D possibly corresponds to TRBD2 (5 bases). V was pared by 5 bases and J by 4 bases, with 14 bases between. Germline V gives CDR1 KGHSH, CDR2 LQKENI. The CDR3 runs 14 residues. Here the CDR3 reads CASSTRTLRETQYF. The DNA of the CDR3 is TGTGCCAGCTCAACACGGACTTTAAGAGAGACCCAGTACTTC. Complete variable domain (other parts from reference TRBV18 and TRBJ2-5): NAGVMQNPRHLVRRRGQEARLRCSPMKGHSHVYWYRQLPEEGLKFMVYLQKENIIDESGMPKERFSAEFPKEGPSILRIQQVVRGDSAAYFCASSTRTLRETQYFGPGTRLLVL.

The V call is TRBV10-3, the J call TRBJ2-4, with D perhaps TRBD2 (6 bases). The V and J ends lost 3 bases and 0 bases respectively, with 15 bases between them. CDR1 is ENHRY and CDR2 is SYGVKD in the germline V gene. The CDR3 length is 17 residues. This CDR3 reads CAISDQNSGLAKNIQYF. The DNA of the CDR3 is TGTGCCATCAGTGACCAAAATAGCGGTCTAGCCAAAAACATTCAGTACTTC.

The chain uses TRBV9 and TRBJ1-1; 7 bases match TRBD1. The CDR3 totals 15 residues. CDR1 SGDLS and CDR2 YYNGEE come from the germline V gene. The V and J ends lost 0 bases and 3 bases, in that order; junction bases with no gene match: 5. The CDR3: CASSVARTGDTEAFF. The CDR3 DNA reads TGTGCCAGCAGCGTAGCCCGTACAGGGGACACTGAAGCTTTCTTT.

The V and J genes are TRBV2 and TRBJ1-1; D uncertain. This CDR3 comprises 13 residues. CDR1 SNHLY and CDR2 FYNNEI come from the germline V gene. V was cut by 8 bases and J by 2 bases, with 12 bases left in between. The CDR3 nucleotides read TGTGCCAGCGTCCAAATAGAAAACACTGAAGCTTTCTTT. Its translation: CASVQIENTEAFF.

The rearrangement uses TRBV27 and TRBJ2-1; tentative D call: TRBD2 (5 bases). Germline CDR1 MNHEY, CDR2 SMNVEV (reference sequence). V lost 3 bases, J lost 4 bases, and 13 bases lay in between. The CDR3 is 15 residues long. The DNA of the CDR3 is TGTGCCAGCAGTTTCTTTGGGAGTCTTTACAATGAGCAGTTCTTC. Translating it yields CASSFFGSLYNEQFF.

The chain joins TRBV13 to TRBJ2-6; no clear D. The CDR3 extends over 15 amino acids. V was cut by 5 bases and J by 0 bases, with 8 bases left in between. The V gene's germline CDR1 is PRHDT and CDR2 FYEKMQ (reference sequence). The CDR3 DNA follows: TGTGCCAGCAGCCCGTCGGGCTCTGGGGCCAACGTCCTGACTTTC. Amino acids: CASSPSGSGANVLTF.

The J gene is TRBJ2-2, the V gene TRBV5-4; D might be TRBD1 (6 bases). CDR1 and CDR2 from the germline V gene are SGHNT and YYREEE (reference sequence). The CDR3 covers 13 residues. V was pared by 0 bases and J by 8 bases, with 8 bases between. The CDR3 region has the DNA TGTGCCAGCAGCTTGGGGGGGCTGGGGGAGCTGTTTTTT. Residues: CASSLGGLGELFF. Variable domain in full (rest from reference TRBV5-4 and TRBJ2-2): ETGVTQSPTHLIKTRGQQVTLRCSSQSGHNTVSWYQQALGQGPQFIFQYYREEENGRGNFPPRFSGLQFPNYSSELNVNALELDDSALYLCASSLGGLGELFFGEGSRLTVL.

The chain has TRBV6-6 and TRBJ2-2; a weak D match, TRBD1 (7 bases). The V gene lost 8 bases and the J gene lost 4 bases, with 14 bases spanning the gap. Germline CDR1 and CDR2: MNHNY and SVGAGI (reference sequence). This CDR3 has 14 residues. CDR3 nucleotides: TGTGCCAGCCTTGGAGGGGGCGTCACCGGGGAGCTGTTTTTT. It codes for CASLGGGVTGELFF.